This T cell receptor (beta chain) appears in the sequencing data of a study of cytomegalovirus exposure and HLA in healthy donors. The PCR was carried out with 60 Vbeta primers and 13 Jbeta primers. Sequencing was performed with immunoSEQ multiplex PCR; in TCRdb, only in-frame clones are kept and a portion is missing. The table has approximately 300,000 clones, 84% seen once; the top ten hold roughly 2%. Sequenced material: PBMCs. This TCR was sampled from a woman aged 40 to 55 in good health and CMV-seropositive.

The CDR3 DNA sequence: TGTGCCAGCAGTGAACCGGGACAGGGGGGGTTAGGCGGTGAAGCTTTCTTT. Encoded protein: CASSEPGQGGLGGEAFF. The V and J genes are TRBV6-1 and TRBJ1-1; TRBD1 matches 11 bases. Germline CDR1 MNHNS, CDR2 SASEGT. V lost 2 bases, J lost 7 bases, and 12 bases stayed unmatched. This CDR3 contains 17 residues.